The 21 T cell receptor beta chains below come from one sample, sequenced in a study of beta chain features in type 1 diabetes. Study outcomes and limitations: Among patients with Type 1 diabetes, TCRB CDR3s were moderately but significantly shorter in every one of the four CD4+ subsets.

Reverse transcription of all isolated RNA meant that expressed TCRB transcripts were sequenced. Clones were sequenced by immunoSEQ multiplex PCR, and TCRdb holds only the in-frame ones, with some missing. The sample consists of 500,000 to 850,000 clones, more than 13% of them appearing once. These receptors lack a known antigen. Source material: naive CD4+ T cells from blood. The receptors derive from a man between 18 and 35 years old with type 1 diabetes.

V gene TRBV6-6 combines with J gene TRBJ1-1, with TRBD1 identical over 10 bases. After removal of 6 bases from V and 3 bases from J, the junction contained 7 bases not matched to a gene. The V gene's germline CDR1 is MNHNY and CDR2 SVGAGI (reference sequence). The CDR3 spans 15 residues. The CDR3 DNA reads TGTGCCAGCAGCCCAGACAGGGGGCGGTACACTGAAGCTTTCTTT. Encoded protein: CASSPDRGRYTEAFF.

The gene calls are TRBV2 and TRBJ1-1, with D uncertain. V was pared by 4 bases and J by 5 bases, with 17 bases between. The CDR3 loop spans 15 amino acids. Germline CDR1 reads SNHLY; CDR2 reads FYNNEI. The CDR3 DNA is TGTGCCAGCAGTGTCGAGACCGGTCTATTGACTGAAGCTTTCTTT. This codes for CASSVETGLLTEAFF.

The sample holds a few counts of this clone. The chain has TRBV7-2 and TRBJ2-7, with 7 bases matching TRBD2. This CDR3 comprises 18 residues. Per the germline V gene, CDR1 is SGHTA and CDR2 is FQGNSA. V lost 5 bases to trimming and J lost 1 base; unmatched junction nucleotides: 17. In nucleotides, the CDR3 is TGTGCCAGCAGCCCCCGGGGGGTGAGGCGCGGGGTGTCCTACGAGCAGTACTTC. Protein product: CASSPRGVRRGVSYEQYF.

The table lists this clone with a few counts. This chain uses TRBV10-3 with TRBJ2-5; D is uncertain. This CDR3 is 12 amino acids long. The V end was cut by 11 bases, the J end by 5 bases, with 15 bases between. Germline-derived CDR1 and CDR2 are ENHRY and SYGVKD. The CDR3 coding sequence is TGTGCCGCAGCCGCTATGAGTGAGACCCAGTACTTC. Amino acid sequence: CAAAAMSETQYF.

The sample holds a few counts of this clone. V usage is TRBV6-5 and J usage is TRBJ2-2; tentative D call: TRBD2 (5 bases). Germline CDR1 MNHEY, CDR2 SVGAGI. The CDR3 consists of 14 residues. V was clipped by 2 bases and J by 3 bases, with 7 bases between them. CDR3 residues: CASSYAGHTGELFF. The CDR3, as DNA: TGTGCCAGCAGTTACGCGGGTCACACCGGGGAGCTGTTTTTT.

This clone was picked up a small number of times. V and J are TRBV7-2 and TRBJ1-1; 8 nucleotides match TRBD1. Germline-derived CDR1 and CDR2 are SGHTA and FQGNSA. The length of the CDR3 is 15 residues. With V trimmed by 4 bases and J by 3 bases, 7 bases remained unmatched. The CDR3 loop reads CASSSRGRGDTEAFF. The CDR3 DNA reads as TGTGCCAGCAGCTCCAGGGGGCGCGGGGACACTGAAGCTTTCTTT.

There are a few counts of this clone. The V call is TRBV5-4, the J call TRBJ1-1; D call uncertain. Trimming left V 4 bases short and J 10 bases short, with 14 bases between. Germline V lookup: CDR1 SGHNT, CDR2 YYREEE (reference sequence). CDR3 length equals 12 residues. CDR3 nucleotides: TGTGCCAGCAGCCCGGACCGTGCTGGAGCTTTCTTT. Its translation is CASSPDRAGAFF.

The chain combines TRBV28 with TRBJ2-7; the D call may be TRBD1 or TRBD2 (5 bases each). The germline gives CDR1 MDHEN, CDR2 SYDVKM. The CDR3 spans 14 residues. With 6 bases removed from V and 2 bases from J, the gap between germline ends came to 14 bases. The CDR3 loop reads CASRPPGRTYEQYF. CDR3 sequence (DNA): TGTGCCAGCAGGCCTCCGGGACGGACCTACGAGCAGTACTTC. The entire variable domain, with the rest obtained from reference TRBV28 and TRBJ2-7, is as follows: DVKVTQSSRYLVKRTGEKVFLECVQDMDHENMFWYRQDPGLGLRLIYFSYDVKMKEKGDIPEGYSVSREKKERFSLILESASTNQTSMYLCASRPPGRTYEQYFGPGTRLTVT.

This clone has just a few counts. The chain recombines TRBV25-1 with TRBJ2-3; D ambiguous. The CDR3 runs to 12 residues. Deletions cut 2 bases from V and 7 bases from J, with 7 bases between. Germline CDR1 MGHDK, CDR2 SYGVNS. The CDR3 DNA sequence: TGTGCCAGCAGTGAAATAGGAAATACGCAGTATTTT. Its translation is CASSEIGNTQYF.

This chain joins TRBV7-2 and TRBJ2-6; 8 nucleotides match TRBD1. The CDR3 runs to 19 residues. V lost 5 bases to trimming and J lost 0 bases; unmatched junction nucleotides: 12. CDR1 is SGHTA and CDR2 is FQGNSA in the germline V gene. CDR3 coding DNA: TGTGCCAGCAGCGCAAGACAGGGGCTATCACTCTCTGGGGCCAACGTCCTGACTTTC. Protein sequence: CASSARQGLSLSGANVLTF.

This clone has more than one count but fewer than ten. The chain links TRBV15 to TRBJ2-5; weak D call: TRBD2 (5 bases). V dropped 3 bases and J dropped 2 bases, with 19 bases sitting between them. This CDR3 spans 17 amino acids. The germline V gene encodes CDR1 LNHNV and CDR2 YYDKDF (reference sequence). The CDR3 spells CATSRAYGSWRQETQYF. As DNA, the CDR3 is TGTGCCACCAGCAGGGCTTATGGAAGTTGGAGGCAAGAGACCCAGTACTTC.

This clone came up a few times. The V gene is TRBV11-3, the J gene TRBJ2-7; 10 bases agree with TRBD1. The V and J ends lost 3 bases and 4 bases, in that order; junction bases with no gene match: 6. This CDR3 is 15 amino acids long. Germline V CDR1 and CDR2: SGHNT, YENEEA. Here the CDR3 DNA reads TGTGCCAGCAGCTTCCGGACAGGGGGAGAATACGAGCAGTACTTC. Translation gives CASSFRTGGEYEQYF.

V and J are TRBV5-1 and TRBJ1-2; 10 bases are a match to TRBD1. Losses at the gene ends were 3 bases for V and 8 bases for J; bases not matched to a gene: 10. The CDR3 loop spans 15 amino acids. CDR1 is SGHRS and CDR2 is YFSETQ in the germline V gene. The CDR3 loop is CASSSPRQGAQGYTF. The CDR3 coding sequence is TGCGCCAGCAGCTCACCCCGACAGGGGGCGCAGGGCTACACCTTC.

V is TRBV7-9 and J is TRBJ1-1; the D is unclear. The germline V gene encodes CDR1 SEHNR and CDR2 FQNEAQ (reference sequence). Trimming stripped 3 bases from V and 4 bases from J, with 6 bases between. There are 12 residues in the CDR3. CDR3 DNA: TGTGCCAGCAGCTTCACGGGCACTGAAGCTTTCTTT. Residues: CASSFTGTEAFF.

This clone was seen more than once but under ten times. The chain's CDR3 is CAWGAPGRRNTEAFF. The DNA for the CDR3 is TGTGCCTGGGGGGCGCCGGGACGCAGGAACACTGAAGCTTTCTTT. The chain uses TRBV30 and TRBJ1-1, with a weak D call TRBD1 (5 bases). From germline, CDR1 is GTSNPN and CDR2 SVGIG (reference sequence). Trimming left V 5 bases short and J 1 base short, with 17 bases between. The CDR3 has 15 residues.

The genes are TRBV19 and TRBJ2-7; 7 positions match TRBD2. CDR3 size: 13 residues. With V trimmed by 6 bases and J by 1 base, 3 bases remained unmatched. Germline V CDR1 and CDR2: LNHDA, SQIVND (reference sequence). The CDR3 DNA reads as TGTGCCAGTAGAGCCGGGGGGTCCTACGAGCAGTACTTC. Protein product: CASRAGGSYEQYF.

The J gene is TRBJ2-6, the V gene TRBV7-9; D might be TRBD1 (6 bases). Trimming removed 2 bases at V and 1 base at J, with 15 bases between. CDR3 length: 18 amino acids. Germline V gene data show CDR1 as SEHNR and CDR2 as FQNEAQ (reference sequence). The chain's CDR3 is CASSLQGTRMSGANVLTF. For the CDR3, the DNA is TGTGCCAGCAGCTTACAGGGGACCCGAATGTCTGGGGCCAACGTCCTGACTTTC.

This clone was observed a few times. The same CDR3 arises from other DNA sequences in this sample as well. The chain couples TRBV4-3 to TRBJ2-7; no reliable D call. Germline-derived CDR1 and CDR2 are LGHNA and YSLEER. V lost 1 base, J lost 0 bases, and 4 bases lay in between. The CDR3 sequence is 13 residues long. CDR3 DNA sequence: TGCGCCAGCAGCCAAGTACGCTCCTACGAGCAGTACTTC. It specifies CASSQVRSYEQYF.

The gene calls are TRBV5-4 and TRBJ2-5, with 9 positions matching TRBD2. V gave up 4 bases and J gave up 3 bases; unmatched junction bases: 10. The length of the CDR3 is 16 residues. Germline V gives CDR1 SGHNT, CDR2 YYREEE (reference sequence). DNA of the CDR3: TGTGCCAGCAGCACGACAGCGGGGGGACGGAAAGAGACCCAGTACTTC. Translated, it gives CASSTTAGGRKETQYF.

This chain links TRBV7-2 with TRBJ2-1; no definite D call. V was clipped by 1 base and J by 0 bases, with 10 bases between them. The CDR3 contains 16 residues. Germline assignment: CDR1 SGHTA and CDR2 FQGNSA. CDR3 sequence: CASSLGGSSSYNEQFF. The CDR3 bases are TGTGCCAGCAGCTTAGGAGGCTCGAGCTCCTACAATGAGCAGTTCTTC.

This clone was counted only a few times. V is TRBV5-5 and J is TRBJ2-1; TRBD2 aligns across 10 bases. Germline CDR1 and CDR2: SGHKS and YYEKEE (reference sequence). V shed 0 bases, J shed 12 bases, and the junction held 6 bases outside the gene matches. CDR3 length: 14 residues. The CDR3 here is CASSLALAGRLQFF. In nucleotides, the CDR3 is TGTGCCAGCAGCTTGGCACTAGCGGGGCGCCTGCAGTTCTTC.